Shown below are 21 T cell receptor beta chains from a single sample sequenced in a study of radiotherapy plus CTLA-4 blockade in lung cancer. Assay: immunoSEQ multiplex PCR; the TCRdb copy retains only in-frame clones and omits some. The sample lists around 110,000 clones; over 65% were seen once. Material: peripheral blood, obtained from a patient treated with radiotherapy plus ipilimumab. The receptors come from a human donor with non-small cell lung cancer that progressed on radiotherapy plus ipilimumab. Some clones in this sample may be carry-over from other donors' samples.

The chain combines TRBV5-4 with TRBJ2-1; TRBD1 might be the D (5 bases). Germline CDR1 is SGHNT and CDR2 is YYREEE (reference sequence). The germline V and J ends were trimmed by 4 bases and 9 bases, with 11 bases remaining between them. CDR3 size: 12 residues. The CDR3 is CASSQGRGEQFF. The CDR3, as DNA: TGTGCCAGCAGCCAAGGAAGGGGTGAGCAGTTCTTC.

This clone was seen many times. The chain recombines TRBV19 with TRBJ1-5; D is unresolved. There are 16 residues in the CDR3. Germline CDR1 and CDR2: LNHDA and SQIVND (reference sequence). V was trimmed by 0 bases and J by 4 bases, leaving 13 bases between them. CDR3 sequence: CASSIDPERPNQPQHF. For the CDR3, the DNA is TGTGCCAGTAGTATAGATCCCGAACGACCTAATCAGCCCCAGCATTTT.

In DNA, the CDR3 is TGTGCCAGCAGCCTGGGACAGGTTGTGGACACTGAAGCTTTCTTT. Its translation: CASSLGQVVDTEAFF. The chain links TRBV7-9 to TRBJ1-1; TRBD1 aligns across 8 bases. The CDR3 consists of 15 residues. Losses at the gene ends were 5 bases for V and 3 bases for J; bases not matched to a gene: 8. Per the germline V gene, CDR1 is SEHNR and CDR2 is FQNEAQ (reference sequence).

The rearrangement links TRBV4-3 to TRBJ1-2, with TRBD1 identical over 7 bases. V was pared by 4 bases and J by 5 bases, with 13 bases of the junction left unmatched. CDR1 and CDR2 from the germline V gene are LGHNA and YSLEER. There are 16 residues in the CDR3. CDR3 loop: CASSPDQGGGWYGYTF. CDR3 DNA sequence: TGCGCCAGCAGCCCCGACCAGGGAGGGGGCTGGTATGGCTACACCTTC.

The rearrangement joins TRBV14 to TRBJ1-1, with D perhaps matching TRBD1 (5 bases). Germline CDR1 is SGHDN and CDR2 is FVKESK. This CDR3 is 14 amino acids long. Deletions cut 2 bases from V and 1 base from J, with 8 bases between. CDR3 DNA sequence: TGTGCCAGCAGCCAAATAGACAGGAACACTGAAGCTTTCTTT. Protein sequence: CASSQIDRNTEAFF.

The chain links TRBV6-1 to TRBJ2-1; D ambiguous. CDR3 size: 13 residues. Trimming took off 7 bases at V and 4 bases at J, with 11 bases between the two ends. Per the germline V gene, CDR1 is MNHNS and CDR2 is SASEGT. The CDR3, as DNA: TGTGCCAGCAATACTCGAAGATACAATGAGCAGTTCTTC. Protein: CASNTRRYNEQFF.

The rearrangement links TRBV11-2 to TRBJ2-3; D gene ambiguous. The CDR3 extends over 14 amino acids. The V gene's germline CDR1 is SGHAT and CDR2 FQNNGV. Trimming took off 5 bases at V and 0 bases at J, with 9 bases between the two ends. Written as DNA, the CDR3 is TGTGCCAGCAGCCGCGGAACTAGCACAGATACGCAGTATTTT. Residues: CASSRGTSTDTQYF.

CDR3 protein: CASTRRGEGEDTQYF. In DNA form, the CDR3 reads TGTGCCAGCACCCGTAGGGGGGAGGGAGAAGATACGCAGTATTTT. The genes are TRBV9 and TRBJ2-3; D is perhaps TRBD2 (7 bases). Germline CDR1 and CDR2: SGDLS and YYNGEE. CDR3 length: 15 residues. Trimming took off 6 bases at V and 5 bases at J, with 19 bases between the two ends.

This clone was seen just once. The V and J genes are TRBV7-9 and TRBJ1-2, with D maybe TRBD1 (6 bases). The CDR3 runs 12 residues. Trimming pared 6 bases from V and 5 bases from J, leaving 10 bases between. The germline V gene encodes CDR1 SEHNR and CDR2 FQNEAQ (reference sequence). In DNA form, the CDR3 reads TGTGCCAGCAGTTTAACAGGGTATGGCTACACCTTC. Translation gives CASSLTGYGYTF.

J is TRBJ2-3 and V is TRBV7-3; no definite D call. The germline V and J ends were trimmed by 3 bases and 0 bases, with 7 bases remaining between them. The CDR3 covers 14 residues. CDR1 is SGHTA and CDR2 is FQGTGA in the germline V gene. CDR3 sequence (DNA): TGTGCCAGCAGCTTTCAGAGTAGCACAGATACGCAGTATTTT. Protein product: CASSFQSSTDTQYF.

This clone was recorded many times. CDR3 coding DNA: TGTGCCAGCATCTACGCCGGGACTCCCGGAGATGACGAGCAGTACTTC. Protein product: CASIYAGTPGDDEQYF. This chain uses TRBV2 with TRBJ2-7; D is perhaps TRBD2 (6 bases). The CDR3 has 16 amino acids. Trimming took off 7 bases at V and 5 bases at J, with 24 bases between the two ends. Per the germline V gene, CDR1 is SNHLY and CDR2 is FYNNEI.

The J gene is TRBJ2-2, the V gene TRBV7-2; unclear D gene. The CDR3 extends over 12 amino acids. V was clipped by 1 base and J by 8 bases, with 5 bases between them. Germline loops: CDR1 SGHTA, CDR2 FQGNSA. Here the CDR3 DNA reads TGTGCCAGCAGCTTAGGGTTTGGGGAGCTGTTTTTT. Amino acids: CASSLGFGELFF.

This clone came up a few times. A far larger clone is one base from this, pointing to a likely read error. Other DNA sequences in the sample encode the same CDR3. In nucleotides, the CDR3 is TGTGCCAGCAGCCAAGAAGCGGCCTCTGGGGCCAACGTCCTGACTTTC. Residues: CASSQEAASGANVLTF. The chain is built from TRBV7-2 and TRBJ2-6; weak D call: TRBD2 (5 bases). V lost 5 bases to trimming and J lost 0 bases, with 11 bases between them. The CDR3 extends over 16 amino acids. Germline loops: CDR1 SGHTA, CDR2 FQGNSA.

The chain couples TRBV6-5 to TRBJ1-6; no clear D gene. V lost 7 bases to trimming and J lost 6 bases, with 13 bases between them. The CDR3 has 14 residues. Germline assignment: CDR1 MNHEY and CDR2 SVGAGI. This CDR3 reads CASTAEMGNSPLHF. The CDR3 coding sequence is TGTGCCAGCACCGCAGAAATGGGTAATTCACCCCTCCACTTT.

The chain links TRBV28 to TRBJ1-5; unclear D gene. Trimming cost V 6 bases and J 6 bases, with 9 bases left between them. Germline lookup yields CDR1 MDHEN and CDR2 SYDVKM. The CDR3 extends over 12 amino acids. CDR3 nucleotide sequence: TGTGCCAGCAGCCAATACAGTCAGCCCCAGCATTTT. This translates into CASSQYSQPQHF.

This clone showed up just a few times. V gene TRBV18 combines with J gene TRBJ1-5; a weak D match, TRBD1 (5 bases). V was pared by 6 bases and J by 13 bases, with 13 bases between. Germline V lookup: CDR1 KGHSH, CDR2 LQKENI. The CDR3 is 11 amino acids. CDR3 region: CASSRGDGQHF. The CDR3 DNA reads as TGTGCCAGCTCCCGGGGGGACGGACAGCATTTT.

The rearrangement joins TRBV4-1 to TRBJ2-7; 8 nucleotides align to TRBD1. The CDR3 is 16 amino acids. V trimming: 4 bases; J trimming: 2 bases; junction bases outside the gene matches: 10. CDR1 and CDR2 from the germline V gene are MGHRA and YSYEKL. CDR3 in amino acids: CASSRQSGTGAYEQYF. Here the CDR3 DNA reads TGCGCCAGCAGCCGCCAATCCGGGACAGGCGCCTACGAGCAGTACTTC.

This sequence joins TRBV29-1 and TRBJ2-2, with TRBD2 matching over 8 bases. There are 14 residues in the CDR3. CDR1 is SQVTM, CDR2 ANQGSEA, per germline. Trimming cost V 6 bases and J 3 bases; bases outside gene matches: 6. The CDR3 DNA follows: TGCAGCGTCGGACTAGCCCACGACACCGGGGAGCTGTTTTTT. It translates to CSVGLAHDTGELFF.

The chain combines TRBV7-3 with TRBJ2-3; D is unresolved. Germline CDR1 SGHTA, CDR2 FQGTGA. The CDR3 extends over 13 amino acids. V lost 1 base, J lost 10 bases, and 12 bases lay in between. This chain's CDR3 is CASSLNTAGAQYF. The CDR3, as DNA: TGTGCCAGCAGCTTAAATACCGCTGGCGCGCAGTATTTT.

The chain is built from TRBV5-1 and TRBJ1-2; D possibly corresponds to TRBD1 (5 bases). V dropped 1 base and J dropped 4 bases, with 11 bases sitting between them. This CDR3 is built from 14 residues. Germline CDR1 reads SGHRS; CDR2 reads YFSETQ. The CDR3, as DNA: TGCGCCAGCAGCTTGCAGGGTACTGCCTATGGCTACACCTTC. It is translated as CASSLQGTAYGYTF.

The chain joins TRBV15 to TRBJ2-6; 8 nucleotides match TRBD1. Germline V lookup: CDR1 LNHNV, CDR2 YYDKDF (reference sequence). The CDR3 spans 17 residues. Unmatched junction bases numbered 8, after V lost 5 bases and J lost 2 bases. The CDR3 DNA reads TGTGCCACCAGCGGTGGACAGGGCCGGCCTGGGGCCAACGTCCTGACTTTC. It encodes CATSGGQGRPGANVLTF.